What follows are 10 T cell receptor beta chains derived from one specimen sequenced in a study of radiation and T cells in renal cell carcinoma. Noted time point: blood 2 weeks post-SBRT. Treatment indicated: 15 Gy SBRT to primary tumor, nephrectomy 4 weeks later. The data were produced by immunoSEQ multiplex PCR, yet TCRdb's version contains in-frame clones alone and is incomplete. The sample lists about 130,000 clones, over 75% occurring once. Specimen: blood, collected from a patient whose treatment included radiotherapy and nephrectomy. The receptors come from a man aged 45-65 years with renal cell carcinoma.

The chain uses TRBV2 and TRBJ2-2, with D perhaps matching TRBD1 (6 bases). Germline V CDR1 and CDR2: SNHLY, FYNNEI. This CDR3 region has 15 residues. V was pared by 6 bases and J by 4 bases, with 15 bases between. CDR3 residues: CASSARTASTGELFF. Written as DNA, the CDR3 is TGTGCCAGCAGCGCTAGGACAGCCTCCACCGGGGAGCTGTTTTTT.

The chain carries TRBV5-1 and TRBJ2-5, with 8 positions matching TRBD1. The CDR3 loop spans 15 amino acids. Germline CDR1 SGHRS, CDR2 YFSETQ. J lost 4 bases, V lost 7 bases, and 12 bases had no gene match. The CDR3 protein is CASRSQGAIGETQYF. The CDR3, as DNA: TGCGCCAGCCGCTCCCAGGGGGCGATAGGAGAGACCCAGTACTTC.

J is TRBJ1-2 and V is TRBV15; D gene unclear. The CDR3 is 15 amino acids. Trimming pared 5 bases from V and 5 bases from J, leaving 18 bases between. CDR1 is LNHNV and CDR2 is YYDKDF in the germline V gene (reference sequence). CDR3 sequence: CATSLVLDPRYGYTF. CDR3 nucleotide sequence: TGTGCCACCAGCCTGGTATTGGACCCGCGGTATGGCTACACCTTC.

The DNA for the CDR3 is TGTGCCAGCAGCGTGATGGGACTAGCGCAAGAGACCCAGTACTTC. Its translation is CASSVMGLAQETQYF. The V and J genes are TRBV9 and TRBJ2-5, with TRBD2 matching 10 bases. The CDR3 is 15 residues long. V lost 2 bases and J lost 2; bases outside the gene matches: 3. CDR1 is SGDLS and CDR2 is YYNGEE in the germline V gene.

The chain is built from TRBV18 and TRBJ2-1; no firm D call. With 3 bases removed from V and 5 bases from J, the gap between germline ends came to 8 bases. The CDR3 has 13 residues. Germline CDR1 reads KGHSH; CDR2 reads LQKENI. The CDR3 here is CASSPNSNNEQFF. In DNA, the CDR3 is TGTGCCAGCTCACCGAACAGTAACAATGAGCAGTTCTTC.

Worth noting for this clone: Additional DNA sequences in this sample encode the identical CDR3. The rearrangement links TRBV7-3 to TRBJ2-2, with D perhaps matching TRBD2 (6 bases). The CDR3 contains 14 residues. Trimming removed 0 bases from V and 5 bases from J, with 7 bases in between. The germline CDR1 and CDR2 sequences are SGHTA and FQGTGA. The CDR3 region has the DNA TGTGCCAGCAGCTTAACAGGGAGGACCGGGGAGCTGTTTTTT. Translated: CASSLTGRTGELFF. The full variable domain, its missing parts supplied by reference TRBV7-3 and TRBJ2-2, is GAGVSQTPSNKVTEKGKYVELRCDPISGHTALYWYRQSLGQGPEFLIYFQGTGAADDSGLPNDRFFAVRPEGSVSTLKIQRTERGDSAVYLCASSLTGRTGELFFGEGSRLTVL.

The chain couples TRBV30 to TRBJ1-4; the match to TRBD1 covers 7 bases. Germline assignment: CDR1 GTSNPN and CDR2 SVGIG (reference sequence). The CDR3 spans 13 residues. J was trimmed by 2 bases and V by 7 bases; bases with no gene match: 4. The CDR3 DNA sequence: TGTGCCTTGTCGACAGGGACTAATGAAAAACTGTTTTTT. Translating gives CALSTGTNEKLFF. The full variable domain, rest sourced from reference TRBV30 and TRBJ1-4, is SQTIHQWPATLVQPVGSPLSLECTVEGTSNPNLYWYRQAAGRGLQLLFYSVGIGQISSEVPQNLSASRPQDRQFILSSKKLLLSDSGFYLCALSTGTNEKLFFGSGTQLSVL.

This clone was picked up a small number of times. V usage is TRBV10-3 and J usage is TRBJ2-7, with D unclear. CDR3 size: 13 residues. V lost 2 bases, J lost 0 bases, and 5 bases lay in between. Per germline, CDR1 ENHRY and CDR2 SYGVKD. CDR3 in amino acids: CAISETASYEQYF. The CDR3 nucleotides read TGTGCCATCAGTGAGACAGCCTCCTACGAGCAGTACTTC.

J is TRBJ1-2 and V is TRBV5-1; no reliable D call. Trimming pared 4 bases from V and 4 bases from J, leaving 11 bases between. CDR1 SGHRS and CDR2 YFSETQ come from the germline V gene. CDR3 length: 13 amino acids. This chain's CDR3 is CASSTAPAYGYTF. The CDR3, as DNA: TGCGCCAGCAGCACCGCCCCTGCCTATGGCTACACCTTC.

The chain couples TRBV9 to TRBJ2-3; maybe TRBD2 (6 bases). This CDR3 comprises 15 residues. Germline assignment: CDR1 SGDLS and CDR2 YYNGEE. V lost 3 bases and J lost 5, with 16 bases in between. The CDR3 region is CASSAGPRRGDTQYF. CDR3 nucleotide sequence: TGTGCCAGCAGCGCGGGACCCCGGCGGGGAGATACGCAGTATTTT.